Shown below are 22 T cell receptor beta chains from a single sample sequenced in a study of cytomegalovirus exposure and HLA in healthy donors. A multiplex PCR was run with 60 Vbeta primers and 13 Jbeta primers. Generated by immunoSEQ multiplex PCR, the TCRdb table keeps only in-frame clones and is missing some. The table has about 130,000 clones, approximately 80% seen once. Sequences were obtained from PBMCs. These receptors were obtained from a girl aged 2-10 years in good health and CMV-seronegative.

The rearrangement links TRBV7-8 to TRBJ2-4; 8 positions agree with TRBD2. V shed 1 base and J 7 bases; nucleotides not matched to a gene: 6. CDR1 is SGHVS and CDR2 is FQNEAQ in the germline V gene. CDR3 length: 15 amino acids. The CDR3 is CASSLEGTRGNIQYF. Here the CDR3 DNA reads TGTGCCAGCAGCTTAGAAGGGACTAGAGGTAACATTCAGTACTTC.

The V and J genes are TRBV2 and TRBJ2-7; 10 bases line up with TRBD2. The CDR3 contains 15 residues. The germline V gene encodes CDR1 SNHLY and CDR2 FYNNEI. V was clipped by 1 base and J by 2 bases; unmatched bases: 2. The CDR3: CASSEGTSGTYEQYF. CDR3 bases: TGTGCCAGCAGTGAAGGGACTAGCGGTACCTACGAGCAGTACTTC.

The V and J genes are TRBV6-1 and TRBJ2-7; TRBD2 aligns across 11 bases. The CDR3 is 17 amino acids. The ends lost 2 bases at V and 4 bases at J; junction bases unmatched: 10. The germline gives CDR1 MNHNS, CDR2 SASEGT. The CDR3 nucleotides read TGTGCCAGCAGTGAAATGGGTTCTTCTAGCGGGGGGTACGAGCAGTACTTC. As protein: CASSEMGSSSGGYEQYF.

The chain recombines TRBV30 with TRBJ1-5, with D possibly matching TRBD1 (6 bases). There are 14 residues in the CDR3. Germline V gives CDR1 GTSNPN, CDR2 SVGIG (reference sequence). Trimming removed 2 bases from V and 5 bases from J, with 13 bases in between. CDR3 protein: CAWSLGGQYQPQHF. The CDR3 DNA sequence: TGTGCCTGGAGTCTGGGGGGGCAATATCAGCCCCAGCATTTT.

The chain combines TRBV30 with TRBJ1-2, with D possibly being TRBD1 (6 bases). Germline V gives CDR1 GTSNPN, CDR2 SVGIG (reference sequence). The CDR3 length is 11 residues. The V gene lost 5 bases and the J gene lost 5 bases, with 9 bases spanning the gap. DNA of the CDR3: TGTGCCTGGGACAGGTTATATGGCTACACCTTC. Its translation: CAWDRLYGYTF.

A single count supports this clone. This sequence joins TRBV13 and TRBJ1-2; no firm D call. CDR1 and CDR2 (germline): PRHDT, FYEKMQ (reference sequence). Trimming cost V 6 bases and J 6 bases, with 17 bases left between them. The CDR3 covers 14 residues. CDR3 sequence reads: CASRQKGSEDGYTF. Here the CDR3 DNA reads TGTGCCAGCAGGCAGAAAGGAAGCGAGGATGGCTACACCTTC.

This clone occurred once. V usage is TRBV7-9 and J usage is TRBJ2-3; 14 bases are a match to TRBD2. The CDR3 covers 17 residues. From germline, CDR1 is SEHNR and CDR2 FQNEAQ (reference sequence). With V trimmed by 5 bases and J by 1 base, 5 bases remained unmatched. The CDR3 is CASSPGLAGVRTDTQYF. In nucleotides, the CDR3 is TGTGCCAGCAGCCCGGGACTAGCGGGGGTCCGCACAGATACGCAGTATTTT.

Here the CDR3 DNA reads TGCAGTGCGGGGACTCTCTACGAGCAGTACTTC. This codes for CSAGTLYEQYF. The chain employs TRBV20-1 and TRBJ2-7; the D gene is possibly TRBD2 (6 bases). Trimming shortened V by 6 bases and J by 3 bases, and 9 bases separated the two germline ends. Germline V gene data show CDR1 as DFQATT and CDR2 as SNEGSKA (reference sequence). This CDR3 region has 11 residues.

This sequence joins TRBV29-1 and TRBJ2-1; 7 bases map to TRBD1. J lost 2 bases, V lost 7 bases, and 5 bases had no gene match. CDR3 size: 13 residues. Germline CDR1 and CDR2: SQVTM and ANQGSEA. Here the CDR3 reads CSARDRTYNEQFF. As DNA, the CDR3 is TGCAGCGCCAGGGACAGAACCTACAATGAGCAGTTCTTC.

The V and J genes are TRBV19 and TRBJ2-3, with 7 bases that match TRBD1. With V trimmed by 8 bases and J by 1 base, 9 bases remained unmatched. This CDR3 is 15 amino acids long. Per the germline V gene, CDR1 is LNHDA and CDR2 is SQIVND (reference sequence). CDR3 region: CASPPRGRRTDTQYF. The CDR3 DNA follows: TGTGCCAGTCCTCCTAGGGGGCGTCGCACAGATACGCAGTATTTT. Based on the CDR3 plus reference TRBV19 and TRBJ2-3, the full variable domain is DGGITQSPKYLFRKEGQNVTLSCEQNLNHDAMYWYRQDPGQGLRLIYYSQIVNDFQKGDIAEGYSVSREKKESFPLTVTSAQKNPTAFYLCASPPRGRRTDTQYFGPGTRLTVL.

CDR3: CASSLARGADTQYF. DNA for the CDR3: TGTGCCAGCAGTCTAGCGAGGGGAGCAGATACGCAGTATTTT. The chain couples TRBV9 to TRBJ2-3, with D possibly TRBD2 on 6 matching bases. CDR1 SGDLS and CDR2 YYNGEE come from the germline V gene. The CDR3 has 14 residues. V lost 5 bases and J lost 4, with 14 bases in between. Based on the CDR3 plus reference TRBV9 and TRBJ2-3, the full variable domain is DSGVTQTPKHLITATGQRVTLRCSPRSGDLSVYWYQQSLDQGLQFLIQYYNGEERAKGNILERFSAQQFPDLHSELNLSSLELGDSALYFCASSLARGADTQYFGPGTRLTVL.

The gene calls are TRBV4-1 and TRBJ2-1; D is possibly TRBD2 (6 bases). V gave up 1 base and J gave up 0 bases, with 10 bases separating them. CDR1 and CDR2 (germline): MGHRA, YSYEKL. This CDR3 spans 16 amino acids. The CDR3 nucleotides read TGCGCCAGCAGCCAAGGACTAGGTAGCTCCTACAATGAGCAGTTCTTC. Translated: CASSQGLGSSYNEQFF.

V is TRBV27 and J is TRBJ2-7; 8 bases align to TRBD2. The V gene end was trimmed by 6 bases and the J gene end by 2 bases; junction bases not matched to a gene: 12. Germline CDR1 reads MNHEY; CDR2 reads SMNVEV (reference sequence). The CDR3 consists of 16 residues. CDR3 sequence: CASRGAGTRSTYEQYF. The CDR3 DNA reads as TGTGCCAGCAGGGGGGCAGGGACTAGGTCGACCTACGAGCAGTACTTC.

This chain uses TRBV5-1 with TRBJ2-3; no definite D call. There are 14 residues in the CDR3. V was trimmed by 0 bases and J by 6 bases, leaving 11 bases between them. Germline CDR1 is SGHRS and CDR2 is YFSETQ. CDR3 sequence reads: CASSLDEVADTQYF. The CDR3 nucleotides are TGCGCCAGCAGCTTGGACGAGGTAGCCGATACGCAGTATTTT. Variable domain in full (rest from reference TRBV5-1 and TRBJ2-3): KAGVTQTPRYLIKTRGQQVTLSCSPISGHRSVSWYQQTPGQGLQFLFEYFSETQRNKGNFPGRFSGRQFSNSRSEMNVSTLELGDSALYLCASSLDEVADTQYFGPGTRLTVL.

This rearrangement joins TRBV7-3 to TRBJ1-4; a possible D gene is TRBD1 (6 bases). This CDR3 is built from 15 residues. V lost 0 bases and J lost 5, with 10 bases in between. CDR1 SGHTA and CDR2 FQGTGA come from the germline V gene. The chain's CDR3 is CASSLTGGRNEKLFF. CDR3 nucleotides: TGTGCCAGCAGCTTAACGGGGGGGCGCAATGAAAAACTGTTTTTT.

The chain has TRBV29-1 and TRBJ1-1; no firm D call. This CDR3 is built from 9 residues. Germline assignment: CDR1 SQVTM and CDR2 ANQGSEA. Trimming took 3 bases from V and 14 from J, leaving 10 bases between them. CDR3 DNA: TGCAGCGTTGATCCGGGAAGCTTCTTT. It is translated as CSVDPGSFF.

The chain couples TRBV30 to TRBJ2-1; TRBD2 is a possible D gene (5 bases). The CDR3 extends over 13 amino acids. Germline V gives CDR1 GTSNPN, CDR2 SVGIG (reference sequence). V lost 4 bases, J lost 5 bases, and 12 bases lay in between. CDR3 sequence: CAWTDGVDNEQFF. Here the CDR3 DNA reads TGTGCCTGGACGGACGGGGTAGACAATGAGCAGTTCTTC. The complete variable domain, with remaining parts taken from reference TRBV30 and TRBJ2-1, reads SQTIHQWPATLVQPVGSPLSLECTVEGTSNPNLYWYRQAAGRGLQLLFYSVGIGQISSEVPQNLSASRPQDRQFILSSKKLLLSDSGFYLCAWTDGVDNEQFFGPGTRLTVL.

The chain is built from TRBV6-5 and TRBJ2-1; 7 bases line up with TRBD2. Germline values: CDR1 MNHEY, CDR2 SVGAGI. The CDR3 consists of 14 residues. V lost 2 bases and J lost 8; bases outside the gene matches: 6. The CDR3 DNA reads as TGTGCCAGCAGTTACGTCCGCGGGGGTGATGAGCAGTTCTTC. It translates to CASSYVRGGDEQFF.

This clone has just a few counts. CDR3 sequence reads: CASSEDREYGYTF. The CDR3 nucleotides are TGTGCCAGCAGTGAGGACAGGGAGTATGGCTACACCTTC. The rearrangement uses TRBV2 and TRBJ1-2; 8 bases map to TRBD1. Germline V gene sequence: CDR1 SNHLY, CDR2 FYNNEI. The V and J ends lost 3 bases and 5 bases, in that order; junction bases with no gene match: 2. This CDR3 is 13 amino acids long.

The chain employs TRBV28 and TRBJ2-2; perhaps TRBD2 as D (5 bases). CDR3 length equals 14 residues. Trimming removed 5 bases from V and 7 bases from J, with 14 bases in between. CDR1 MDHEN and CDR2 SYDVKM come from the germline V gene. CDR3 residues: CASSPLTTIGELFF. Here the CDR3 DNA reads TGTGCCAGCAGTCCCCTGACTACTATCGGGGAGCTGTTTTTT.

The table lists this clone with a few counts. V is TRBV27 and J is TRBJ1-1; 8 bases map to TRBD1. Germline loops: CDR1 MNHEY, CDR2 SMNVEV (reference sequence). CDR3 length equals 15 residues. V shed 5 bases, J shed 3 bases, and the junction held 8 bases outside the gene matches. CDR3 loop: CASSTWTGLDTEAFF. In nucleotides, the CDR3 is TGTGCCAGCAGTACCTGGACAGGGTTAGACACTGAAGCTTTCTTT.

This chain joins TRBV13 and TRBJ1-3; D unclear. V was trimmed by 1 base and J by 0 bases, leaving 10 bases between them. Germline V gives CDR1 PRHDT, CDR2 FYEKMQ (reference sequence). The CDR3 totals 16 residues. This chain's CDR3 is CASSLVAGSSGNTIYF. Written as DNA, the CDR3 is TGTGCCAGCAGCTTAGTGGCGGGTAGCTCTGGAAACACCATATATTTT. Combining the CDR3 with reference TRBV13 and TRBJ1-3 gives the whole variable domain AAGVIQSPRHLIKEKRETATLKCYPIPRHDTVYWYQQGPGQDPQFLISFYEKMQSDKGSIPDRFSAQQFSDYHSELNMSSLELGDSALYFCASSLVAGSSGNTIYFGEGSWLTVV.